This TCR beta chain was recovered during a study of blood T cells in healthy people across ages. Study-level findings and limits: A roughly linear age-dependent decrease characterized TCR beta diversity per million T cells. Diversity was estimated from one million T cells, and these estimates were considered underestimates.

It was with a sample-barcoded 5' primer and a J-beta primer mix that a second PCR of roughly 7 to 12 cycles was run. From the 5' RACE reads, TCRdb called clonotypes with MiXCR, one entry per CDR3 protein. The sample has roughly 800,000 distinct CDR3 sequences, roughly 50% seen once; the top ten hold 20% to 25%. The V and J ends lost 5 bases and 1 base respectively, with 23 bases between them. The CDR3 consists of 17 residues. CDR1 and CDR2 from the germline V gene are DFQATT and SNEGSKA (reference sequence). This clonotype has only one observation. Its specificity is not known. The rearrangement joins TRBV20-1 to TRBJ2-5, with D possibly being TRBD2 (7 bases). This receptor was obtained from a man aged 25-45 years in good health. Material: blood. CDR3 protein: CSAGARGAGAFQETQYF. The CDR3 DNA sequence: TGCAGTGCTGGAGCCCGAGGCGCGGGGGCCTTCCAAGAGACCCAGTACTTC.